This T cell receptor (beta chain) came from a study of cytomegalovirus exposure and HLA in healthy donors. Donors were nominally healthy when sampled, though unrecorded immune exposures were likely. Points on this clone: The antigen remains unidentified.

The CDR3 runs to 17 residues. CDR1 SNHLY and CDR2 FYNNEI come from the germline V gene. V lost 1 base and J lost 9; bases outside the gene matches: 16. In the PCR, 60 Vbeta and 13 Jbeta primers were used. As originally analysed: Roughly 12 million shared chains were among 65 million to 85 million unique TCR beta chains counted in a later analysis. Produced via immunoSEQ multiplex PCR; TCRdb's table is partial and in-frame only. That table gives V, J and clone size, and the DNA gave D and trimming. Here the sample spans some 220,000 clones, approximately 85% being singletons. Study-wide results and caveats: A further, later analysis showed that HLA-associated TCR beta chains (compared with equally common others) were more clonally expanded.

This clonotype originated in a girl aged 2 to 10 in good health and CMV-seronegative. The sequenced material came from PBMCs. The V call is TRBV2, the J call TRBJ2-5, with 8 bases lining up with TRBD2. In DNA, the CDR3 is TGTGCCAGCAGTGAAGGGTTGGCGCGGGGGGCTACGGGGGCCCAGTACTTC. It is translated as CASSEGLARGATGAQYF.